Presented here are 10 T cell receptor beta chains from one specimen sequenced in a study of cytomegalovirus exposure and HLA in healthy donors. Sequencing used immunoSEQ multiplex PCR; TCRdb keeps in-frame clones, though not all of them. In the table there are about 360,000 clones, roughly 90% of which are singletons. The sample was PBMCs. The receptors originated from a woman aged 18-29 years in good health and CMV-seronegative.

The chain joins TRBV5-5 to TRBJ1-6; TRBD1 aligns across 12 bases. From germline, CDR1 is SGHKS and CDR2 YYEKEE (reference sequence). The trim removed 4 bases at V and 10 bases at J, leaving 6 bases unmatched. This CDR3 is 15 amino acids long. The CDR3: CASSQGTGGESPLHF. In nucleotides, the CDR3 is TGTGCCAGCAGCCAAGGGACAGGGGGCGAATCACCCCTCCACTTT.

V usage is TRBV2 and J usage is TRBJ1-6; 8 nucleotides agree with TRBD1. V gave up 9 bases and J gave up 8 bases; unmatched junction bases: 9. The CDR3 sequence is 14 residues long. The germline V gene encodes CDR1 SNHLY and CDR2 FYNNEI. The CDR3 sequence is CASRRQGSDSPLHF. Written as DNA, the CDR3 is TGTGCCAGTCGACGACAGGGGTCAGATTCACCCCTCCACTTT.

This chain joins TRBV2 and TRBJ1-2; 10 bases agree with TRBD1. Trimming at V came to 4 bases and at J to 2 bases, leaving 1 base not matched to a gene. There are 14 residues in the CDR3. CDR1 and CDR2 (germline): SNHLY, FYNNEI. The DNA for the CDR3 is TGTGCCAGCAGTGGGGGACAGGGGAACTATGGCTACACCTTC. It encodes CASSGGQGNYGYTF. Based on the CDR3 plus reference TRBV2 and TRBJ1-2, the full variable domain is EPEVTQTPSHQVTQMGQEVILRCVPISNHLYFYWYRQILGQKVEFLVSFYNNEISEKSEIFDDQFSVERPDGSNFTLKIRSTKLEDSAMYFCASSGGQGNYGYTFGSGTRLTVV.

The chain is built from TRBV28 and TRBJ2-7, with D uncertain. CDR1 is MDHEN and CDR2 is SYDVKM in the germline V gene. V lost 2 bases and J lost 4, with 15 bases in between. This CDR3 comprises 15 residues. CDR3 DNA: TGTGCCAGCAGTTTAACCAGCCGAGGAAGGTACGAGCAGTACTTC. Its protein is CASSLTSRGRYEQYF.

The CDR3 DNA sequence: TGTGCCAGCAAAACGACAGGGCTCGAGCAGTACTTC. It encodes CASKTTGLEQYF. This rearrangement joins TRBV28 to TRBJ2-7; TRBD1 matches at 7 bases. J was trimmed by 6 bases and V by 7 bases; bases with no gene match: 6. The CDR3 has 12 residues. The germline V gene encodes CDR1 MDHEN and CDR2 SYDVKM. Based on the CDR3 plus reference TRBV28 and TRBJ2-7, the full variable domain is DVKVTQSSRYLVKRTGEKVFLECVQDMDHENMFWYRQDPGLGLRLIYFSYDVKMKEKGDIPEGYSVSREKKERFSLILESASTNQTSMYLCASKTTGLEQYFGPGTRLTVT.

CDR3 protein: CASSVEPGNEQFF. The CDR3 DNA follows: TGTGCCAGCAGCGTAGAGCCAGGCAATGAGCAGTTCTTC. The chain recombines TRBV9 with TRBJ2-1, with D unresolved. This CDR3 has 13 residues. Deletions cut 0 bases from V and 6 bases from J, with 7 bases between. From germline, CDR1 is SGDLS and CDR2 YYNGEE.

CDR3 sequence reads: CASSSPPTSPGTGFNNQPQHF. The CDR3 DNA reads as TGTGCCAGCAGCTCTCCTCCAACAAGTCCCGGGACAGGGTTCAACAATCAGCCCCAGCATTTT. The chain couples TRBV7-3 to TRBJ1-5; 9 nucleotides match TRBD1. The CDR3 loop spans 21 amino acids. In germline, CDR1 is SGHTA, CDR2 FQGTGA. V gave up 4 bases and J gave up 3 bases; unmatched junction bases: 22.

The chain carries TRBV4-1 and TRBJ1-1, with 8 bases that match TRBD1. This CDR3 has 14 residues. In germline, CDR1 is MGHRA, CDR2 YSYEKL. Trimming removed 0 bases from V and 7 bases from J; junction bases left unmatched: 4. The CDR3 DNA sequence: TGCGCCAGCAGCCAAGACAGGGGGCTAGGTGAAGCTTTCTTT. The encoded protein is CASSQDRGLGEAFF.

This chain joins TRBV2 and TRBJ2-1, with 10 nucleotides matching TRBD2. Germline CDR1 is SNHLY and CDR2 is FYNNEI. This CDR3 has 18 residues. J gave up 3 bases and V 1 base, and 9 bases lay outside the gene matches. CDR3: CASSEGVSGGAIYNEQFF. The CDR3 DNA follows: TGTGCCAGCAGTGAAGGTGTAAGCGGGGGGGCAATCTACAATGAGCAGTTCTTC.

The chain links TRBV11-2 to TRBJ1-2, with a tentative D call TRBD1 (6 bases). Trimming pared 5 bases from V and 2 bases from J, leaving 12 bases between. The CDR3 extends over 14 amino acids. CDR1 and CDR2 from the germline V gene are SGHAT and FQNNGV. CDR3 DNA sequence: TGTGCCAGCAGCGCTGAACAGGGAAACTATGGCTACACCTTC. Protein sequence: CASSAEQGNYGYTF.